Listed here is a single T cell receptor beta chain. The antigen this receptor binds is unknown. One base away there is no much larger clone; base qualities are not given. Preparation of the library involved the immunoSEQ multiplex PCR assay. For the multiplex PCR, a mixture combining 60 forward primers for TCR Vbeta segments and 13 reverse primers for TCR Jbeta segments was used. Amplification of the CDR3 region of rearranged TCR beta genes was performed with a multiplex PCR assay on genomic DNA. The Illumina HiSeq System was used to sequence the amplified TCR beta libraries as 87-base-pair reads. The paper's processing steps were these. In a later analysis, some 80 million unique TCR beta chains were counted across the roughly 670 repertoires, and roughly 10 million of these chains were shared by at least two donors. Raw reads were error-corrected and collapsed into unique sequences by a nearest-neighbor algorithm in which closely related sequences were merged to remove PCR and sequencing errors. Alignment of CDR3 sequences to IMGT reference sequences was used to assign V, D and J gene segments. For a sequence to be retained, at least a six-nucleotide match to both a V gene segment and a J gene segment was required. A rearrangement counted as productive if the CDR3 had no stop codons and remained in frame with V and J, and every other rearrangement counted as non-productive. Following IMGT convention, CDR3 was defined as the stretch from the second conserved V-encoded cysteine up to the conserved J-encoded phenylalanine. Sequences without an unambiguous match to a single V gene segment were excluded from the earlier analysis of about 640 of the donors. An earlier analysis of 587 of the donors classified V segments as functional when productive rearrangements were above 56.7% and as segregating when the standard deviation between donors was above 5%. A statistical classification framework was developed to diagnose cytomegalovirus status using the catalog of TCR beta chain sequences. A later analysis assigned V and J genes by comparing TCR nucleotide sequences with IMGT/GENE-DB human TR gene sequences. The TCRdist pipeline was used in a later analysis to assign CDR3 sequences and most-parsimonious VDJ recombination scenarios. A later analysis defined each TCR beta chain by its CDR3 amino acid sequence plus V-gene family, and excluded reads lacking a unique V-gene family. A later analysis removed several hundred highly shared, low-generation-probability nucleotide sequences to deal with suspected cross-contamination and a sequencing artifact. In a later analysis, a clonal expansion index was calculated for each public chain from normalized within-repertoire ranks of inferred template counts. In a later analysis, generation probabilities were computed using a VDJ recombination model fitted to out-of-frame rearrangements, and the results were checked against IGoR. Hypergeometric tests were used in a later analysis to score TCR-TCR, TCR-HLA and TCR-CMV co-occurrence, with a repertoire-size bias correction applied to the TCR pairs. A later analysis estimated false discovery rates by permuting HLA or CMV assignments 20 times. In a later analysis, co-occurring TCRs were grouped using DBSCAN, and TCRdist sequence similarity was added for clustering within HLA-allele-positive subsets. For co-occurrence clustering, repertoires with fewer than 30,000 or more than 120,000 public chains were excluded, along with a handful of repertoires with anomalous nucleotide sharing. Imported from immuneACCESS, the table was reduced by TCRdb to in-frame sequences with V and J called. These copies leave out some clones; in studies compared against another copy, an unresolved V gene accounts for under half, and the cause of the remainder is not known. Clonal size and the V and J genes are those of that table, whereas D and trimming came from the DNA. The table for this sample lists 150,000 to 200,000 clones; 60% to 85% of them were counted only once. 1.1% of the sample comes from the top ten.

In total, 600 or so healthy bone marrow donors made up the cohort. All cohort members were sampled while nominally healthy, although unrecorded immune exposures were likely present. The donor was CMV seronegative and belonged to the group of roughly 330 seronegative cohort members. A peripheral blood sample was provided by each donor, and peripheral blood mononuclear cells were used for TCR beta sequencing. Genomic DNA was extracted from the blood cell samples with the Qiagen DNeasy Blood Extraction Kit. Germline trimming: 6 bases from V, 4 bases from J; junction bases outside gene matches: 6. CDR1 is given as MRHNA and CDR2 as SNTAGT, both from the germline V gene. The CDR3, cysteine through phenylalanine, is 14 amino acids long. The sequence is cut down to CDR3 DNA, 42 bases in frame from base 1. This sample was taken from a study of cytomegalovirus exposure and HLA in healthy donors (dated by TCRdb to the late 2010s). The study in broad terms: An earlier analysis of about 560 of the donors reported 250 to 350 Gb of sequence data and some 110 million unique TCR beta sequences obtained from about 170 million T cells. About five DR-DQ haplotypes were handled as single units for association and clustering, since linkage in the cohort was strong. To predict cytomegalovirus infection status, the study brought together high-throughput TCR immunosequencing, statistical association of individual TCRs with disease status, and machine learning. A separate validation cohort of roughly 110 different subjects was used in addition to the roughly 640-subject first cohort. The study used immunosequencing to profile the T cell repertoires of approximately 650 subjects and linked those repertoires to cytomegalovirus serostatus. In a later genetic analysis, genome-wide SNP genotypes for about 55% of the roughly 700 donors were used, and that subset was treated as a discovery cohort. A later analysis re-analyzed previously published TCR beta repertoires from 660 or so donors and added high-resolution HLA genotyping to study TCR occurrence patterns. Across 300 to 400 genotyped donors of the cohort, an average of roughly 250,000 unique TCR beta nucleotide sequences per donor were sequenced, and 15% to 20% of those sequences were non-productive. Of the roughly 400 genotyped donors, 75% to 85% were placed in the genetic ancestry cluster associated with self-reported Caucasian donors. In an earlier analysis of roughly 600 of the donors, high-throughput TCR beta sequencing was used to judge whether each TCR beta V gene segment behaved as functional or pseudogenic. Alongside the repertoire data, information on donor age, sex, ethnicity and CMV serostatus was compiled. Every discovery cohort repertoire had been produced on one sequencing platform. An early release covering just under 650 HLA-typed donors comprised about 300 gigabases of sequencing data and 85 million or so unique TCR sequences. The number of donors typed differed by locus, with about 620-630 for A, B, C, DRB1 and DQB1, approximately 500 for DQA1, 600 to 610 for DPA1, and around 460 for DPB1. The study aimed to test whether signatures of past pathogen exposure could be identified by cataloging public T cell receptors. Rather than drawing on any new phenotypic data, the later analysis identified candidate immune exposures from TCR beta sequences and the way those sequences occurred across donors. Class I and class II HLA loci were covered by the typing at four-digit resolution. The investigation overall reported the following: A later analysis found that HLA-associated TCR beta chains were more clonally expanded and had lower generation probabilities than equally common non-associated chains. At a false discovery rate of 0.05, a later analysis linked 15,000 to 20,000 TCR beta sequences to specific HLA alleles. An association between a missense DCLRE1C variant and V-gene and J-gene trimming of TCR beta chains was found in a later genetic analysis and replicated in an independent cohort. A further reported finding was that TCR beta sequences accurately predicted the HLA-A and HLA-B alleles for most subjects in the first cohort. Roughly uniform sequencing depth across donors was assumed in presence/absence analyses, although this assumption may not hold. CMV serostatus was the only immune exposure information available for the cohort. About 17 rarely observed V segments, including chromosome 9 orphons, were excluded from the earlier analysis of some 590 of the donors because counts were too low. The authors suggested that the approach could potentially be generalized to other disease states and immunological phenotypes. A later analysis reported that several top co-occurrence clusters appeared linked to parvovirus B19, influenza, CMV and Epstein-Barr virus. A group of highly shared sequence variants was considered likely to be a technical artifact of the sequencing pipeline. Most CMV-associated TCR beta chains appeared to be HLA-restricted in a later analysis, and the HLA associations seemed to be driven largely by CMV exposure. Because some donors lacked HLA typing at each locus, the association tests relied only on the typed subset. Only TCR beta chains were sequenced in this cohort, and the absence of alpha or paired-chain data limited detectable features. A few of the identified cytomegalovirus-associated TCR beta chains were confirmed in vitro to be specific for cytomegalovirus antigens. Linkage disequilibrium might explain the correlated functional status among segregating V segments, but an unknown experimental factor could not be excluded. When HLA alleles, especially DR and DQ, strongly co-occurred, TCR associations were difficult to assign to individual alleles. Most TCR sequences were observed very rarely across donors, whereas some public TCRs were present in many individuals. Cytomegalovirus status was reported to be diagnosed by the classifier with high specificity and sensitivity in both the original and validation cohorts. In a later genetic analysis, fewer N-insertions in productive TCRs were reported among donors in an Asian-associated ancestry cluster than the approximately 710-donor mean. Some IMGT-functional V segments, including TRBV6-2 and TRBV6-3, could not be distinguished by the 87-base-pair reads and were therefore excluded. The study listed 150 to 200 TCR beta chains as associated with cytomegalovirus. In an earlier analysis of approximately 590 of the donors, most TCR beta V segments appeared in productive rearrangements about 87% or about 30% of the time, broadly matching IMGT annotations. A later analysis found that TCR association rates varied across HLA loci, with DRB1 alleles showing the most associated TCRs and HLA-C alleles the fewest.

The sequencing sample was made of PBMCs. The chain uses TRBV6-4 and TRBJ1-2, with TRBD1 matching 9 junction bases. The receptor's source is a woman in her thirties or forties in good health and CMV-seronegative. DNA sequence: TGTGCCAGCAGCCCGGACAGGGGCAGCTATGGCTACACCTTC. It is translated as CASSPDRGSYGYTF.